This entry lists 18 T cell receptor beta chains sequenced from one sample in a study of molecular identifiers for immune sequencing clone quantification. A single record per CDR3 protein comes from TCRdb applying MiXCR to the PCR reads. This table holds 60,000 to 65,000 distinct CDR3 sequences, under 20% found once. Sample: naive CD8+ T cells from blood, with Jurkat cell RNA spiked in. Sample subset: FACS-sorted CD8+CD4-CCR7+CD45RA+ naive T cells. These receptor sequences come from a human donor in good health. Some libraries in this study had Jurkat cell RNA spiked in.

A remark on this clonotype: A much larger clone is a single base away; this may be a read error. V gene TRBV7-9 combines with J gene TRBJ2-7, with D possibly being TRBD2 (5 bases). Per the germline V gene, CDR1 is SEHNR and CDR2 is FQNEAQ (reference sequence). The CDR3 covers 14 residues. CDR3 residues: CASSPRNVDYELYF. The CDR3 DNA reads as TGTGCCAGCAGCCCGAGAAACGTCGACTACGAGCTGTACTTC. Looking up the rest from reference TRBV7-9 and TRBJ2-7 gives the full variable domain: DTGVSQNPRHKITKRGQNVTFRCDPISEHNRLYWYRQTLGQGPEFLTYFQNEAQLEKSRLLSDRFSAERPKGSFSTLEIQRTEQGDSAMYLCASSPRNVDYELYFGPGTRLTVT.

This clonotype was seen a handful of times. J is TRBJ2-1 and V is TRBV6-6; D remains ambiguous. The CDR3 totals 11 residues. Trimming left V 9 bases short and J 7 bases short, with 10 bases between. Germline assignment: CDR1 MNHNY and CDR2 SVGAGI (reference sequence). The CDR3 DNA is TGTGCCAGTGGGCCGAGTAATGAGCAGTTCTTC. As protein: CASGPSNEQFF.

There are a few counts of this clonotype. The chain combines TRBV12-3 or TRBV12-4 with TRBJ2-7; D possibly matches TRBD1 or TRBD2 (5 bases each). V shed 6 bases and J shed 7 bases, with 16 bases lying between them. This CDR3 comprises 13 residues. The CDR3 DNA reads as TGTGCCAGCAGCCTAACGGGACCTCTTGAGCAGTACTTC. Its protein is CASSLTGPLEQYF.

This clonotype was recorded at least ten times. The chain couples TRBV12-3 or TRBV12-4 to TRBJ2-2; perhaps TRBD1 as D (5 bases). Trimming stripped 2 bases from V and 6 bases from J, with 7 bases between. The CDR3 covers 13 residues. CDR3 bases: TGTGCCAGCAGTTTACAGGGTCCCGGGGAGCTGTTTTTT. Translation gives CASSLQGPGELFF.

There are a few counts of this clonotype. The chain is built from TRBV14 and TRBJ1-2; D unresolved. The germline V gene has CDR1 SGHDN and CDR2 FVKESK. The CDR3 is 14 amino acids. The V gene lost 5 bases and the J gene lost 4 bases, with 14 bases spanning the gap. Here the CDR3 reads CASSYSAQLYGYTF. Written as DNA, the CDR3 is TGTGCCAGCAGCTACAGCGCTCAGCTCTATGGCTACACCTTC.

This clonotype has ten or more counts. This chain links TRBV20-1 with TRBJ1-2; a possible D gene is TRBD1 (5 bases). V lost 2 bases and J 5 bases, leaving 12 bases between the germline ends. CDR1 is DFQATT, CDR2 SNEGSKA, per germline (reference sequence). This CDR3 has 13 amino acids. The chain's CDR3 is CSARPYSGYGYTF. The CDR3 DNA reads as TGCAGTGCTAGACCCTATTCAGGGTATGGCTACACCTTC.

This clonotype has a count of ten or more. This chain uses TRBV7-2 with TRBJ1-4, with D possibly being TRBD1 (6 bases). The CDR3 is 18 amino acids. The germline gives CDR1 SGHTA, CDR2 FQGNSA. V gave up 3 bases and J gave up 7 bases, with 24 bases separating them. The CDR3 protein is CASSFGVSADWGREKLFF. CDR3 sequence (DNA): TGTGCCAGCAGCTTTGGGGTATCGGCTGATTGGGGGCGTGAAAAACTGTTTTTT.

This chain connects TRBV7-9 to TRBJ2-2, with TRBD2 as a possible D gene (6 bases). V lost 5 bases to trimming and J lost 0 bases, with 19 bases between them. Germline CDR1 SEHNR, CDR2 FQNEAQ (reference sequence). CDR3 length: 18 amino acids. The CDR3 DNA is TGTGCCAGCAGCGCCTCCCTCGGGGGAGGCGCGAACACCGGGGAGCTGTTTTTT. Translated, it gives CASSASLGGGANTGELFF.

This clonotype was counted ten times or more. V and J are TRBV27 and TRBJ2-7, with 10 bases identical to TRBD2. J gave up 12 bases and V 2 bases, and 7 bases lay outside the gene matches. Germline V lookup: CDR1 MNHEY, CDR2 SMNVEV (reference sequence). The length of the CDR3 is 13 residues. The CDR3 DNA is TGTGCCAGCAGTTTAATAGGTAGCGGGAGGTCGTACTTC. Its translation: CASSLIGSGRSYF.

At least ten counts were recorded for this clonotype. The gene calls are TRBV27 and TRBJ1-6; D unresolved. The V gene's germline CDR1 is MNHEY and CDR2 SMNVEV (reference sequence). This CDR3 is 14 amino acids long. Trimming stripped 0 bases from V and 10 bases from J, with 10 bases between. In DNA, the CDR3 is TGTGCCAGCAGTTTATCGTTTACGGGCTCACCCCTCCACTTT. It encodes CASSLSFTGSPLHF.

This clonotype was found a few times. The V call is TRBV4-2, the J call TRBJ1-1; D is possibly TRBD1 (5 bases). The V end was cut by 1 base, the J end by 0 bases, with 18 bases between. The CDR3 has 18 amino acids. Germline lookup yields CDR1 LGHNA and CDR2 YNFKEQ. CDR3 region: CASSQAAPPRGVNTEAFF. The CDR3 nucleotides are TGTGCCAGCAGCCAAGCGGCCCCGCCGCGGGGGGTGAACACTGAAGCTTTCTTT.

There are many counts of this clonotype. The chain combines TRBV12-3 or TRBV12-4 with TRBJ2-4, with 9 bases fitting TRBD1. J was trimmed by 11 bases and V by 3 bases; bases with no gene match: 11. CDR3 size: 15 residues. The CDR3 region is CASSFWDRDKLVQYF. For the CDR3, the DNA is TGTGCCAGCAGTTTTTGGGACAGGGATAAATTGGTTCAGTACTTC.

This clonotype was recorded at least ten times. V usage is TRBV19 and J usage is TRBJ2-7, with no clear D. Looked up from germline, CDR1 is LNHDA and CDR2 is SQIVND (reference sequence). The CDR3 contains 13 residues. In DNA, the CDR3 is TGTGCTGCGAAAGGGAACACTTCTATGCAGCAGTACTTC. Protein: CAAKGNTSMQQYF.

Points on this clonotype: The conserved phenylalanine or tryptophan is not found at the CDR3 terminus, so this likely reflects a read error. This chain connects TRBV9 to TRBJ1-1; D is uncertain. Germline CDR1 reads SGDLS; CDR2 reads YYNGEE. The CDR3 sequence is 13 residues long. CDR3 sequence: CASSPKIATEAFS. The CDR3 nucleotides are TGTGCCAGCAGCCCAAAGATAGCGACTGAGGCTTTCTCT.

In this sample, this clonotype turned up many times. V is TRBV24-1 and J is TRBJ2-5; D perhaps matches TRBD2 (6 bases). This CDR3 spans 16 amino acids. CDR1 and CDR2 (germline): KGHDR, SFDVKD. Trimming cost V 4 bases and J 5 bases, with 19 bases left between them. Here the CDR3 reads CATSDPGEALGETQYF. In DNA, the CDR3 is TGTGCCACCAGTGACCCGGGAGAGGCTCTTGGGGAGACCCAGTACTTC.

This clonotype came up a few times. This rearrangement joins TRBV2 to TRBJ1-6; D gene unclear. This CDR3 contains 18 residues. Trimming took off 0 bases at V and 0 bases at J, with 12 bases between the two ends. Germline CDR1 and CDR2: SNHLY and FYNNEI. CDR3 DNA sequence: TGTGCCAGCAGTGAAGCGAACAGATGGAGCTCCTATAATTCACCCCTCCACTTT. Translation gives CASSEANRWSSYNSPLHF.

This clonotype was recorded many times. The chain links TRBV7-2 to TRBJ2-3, with TRBD1 matching over 8 bases. After removal of 5 bases from V and 4 bases from J, the junction contained 11 bases not matched to a gene. CDR1 SGHTA and CDR2 FQGNSA come from the germline V gene. The CDR3 spans 16 residues. CDR3 bases: TGTGCCAGCAGCCCACAAATCGGACAGGGACCAGATACGCAGTATTTT. Its protein product is CASSPQIGQGPDTQYF.

This clonotype was recorded at least ten times. This chain uses TRBV4-2 with TRBJ2-7; 10 bases align to TRBD2. With V trimmed by 1 base and J by 1 base, 7 bases remained unmatched. Germline CDR1 LGHNA, CDR2 YNFKEQ. This CDR3 is 17 amino acids long. The CDR3: CASSQAWGTSASYEQYF. The CDR3 coding sequence is TGTGCCAGCAGCCAAGCTTGGGGGACTAGCGCGTCCTACGAGCAGTACTTC.